The 23 T cell receptor beta chains below were found in one sample sequenced in a study of cytotoxic CD8 clonotypes in ibrutinib-treated CLL. Clones were sequenced by immunoSEQ multiplex PCR, and TCRdb holds only the in-frame ones, with some missing. The top ten hold less than 6% of the sample, which has fewer than 200,000 clones, roughly 80% seen once. The sample consisted of PBMCs, taken after 24 months of ibrutinib treatment. The receptor set was obtained from a human donor with chronic lymphocytic leukemia.

The chain joins TRBV11-2 to TRBJ2-2; D gene unclear. The CDR3 extends over 15 amino acids. Germline lookup yields CDR1 SGHAT and CDR2 FQNNGV. V was clipped by 0 bases and J by 6 bases, with 11 bases between them. Here the CDR3 DNA reads TGTGCCAGCAGCTTAGATCTGTGGCAGGCCGGGGAGCTGTTTTTT. The encoded protein is CASSLDLWQAGELFF.

There are a few counts of this clone. The chain combines TRBV11-2 with TRBJ2-3; 12 nucleotides align to TRBD2. The CDR3 has 17 amino acids. V lost 5 bases and J lost 2; bases outside the gene matches: 8. The V gene's germline CDR1 is SGHAT and CDR2 FQNNGV. The CDR3 DNA is TGTGCCAGCAGCCTACGACTAGCGGGGGCCATCACAGATACGCAGTATTTT. Its translation: CASSLRLAGAITDTQYF.

The V call is TRBV7-6, the J call TRBJ1-3; 10 bases line up with TRBD1. Germline trimming cut 8 bases from V and 5 bases from J; bases unmatched to any gene: 12. The V gene's germline CDR1 is SGHVS and CDR2 FNYEAQ. This CDR3 comprises 16 residues. The CDR3 loop reads CASRPGQGEGRNTIYF. CDR3 nucleotide sequence: TGTGCCAGCCGGCCCGGACAGGGGGAAGGAAGAAACACCATATATTTT.

The chain recombines TRBV4-1 with TRBJ1-2; D may be TRBD1 (5 bases). CDR1 and CDR2 (germline): MGHRA, YSYEKL. The CDR3 is made up of 15 amino acids. Trimming removed 1 base at V and 2 bases at J, with 11 bases between. Here the CDR3 reads CASSQGQRVNYGYTF. In DNA, the CDR3 is TGCGCCAGCAGCCAAGGACAGAGAGTAAACTATGGCTACACCTTC.

The genes are TRBV27 and TRBJ2-7; 9 bases are a match to TRBD2. CDR1 and CDR2 from the germline V gene are MNHEY and SMNVEV (reference sequence). V shed 5 bases and J 0 bases; nucleotides not matched to a gene: 5. The CDR3 length is 15 residues. The CDR3: CASSPSGRPSYEQYF. The CDR3 bases are TGTGCCAGCAGTCCCAGCGGGAGGCCCTCCTACGAGCAGTACTTC.

The chain combines TRBV18 with TRBJ2-1; maybe TRBD1 (7 bases). The length of the CDR3 is 16 residues. Germline-derived CDR1 and CDR2 are KGHSH and LQKENI. Trimming cost V 3 bases and J 9 bases, with 21 bases left between them. Here the CDR3 reads CASSPLPGGRGIEQFF. CDR3 nucleotide sequence: TGTGCCAGCTCACCCCTTCCCGGGGGCAGGGGGATTGAGCAGTTCTTC.

The chain links TRBV28 to TRBJ2-3; D might be TRBD2 (6 bases). The CDR3 extends over 17 amino acids. CDR1 is MDHEN and CDR2 is SYDVKM in the germline V gene. Between the trimmed V and J ends, which lost 6 bases and 0 bases, there was a span of 19 bases. CDR3 in amino acids: CASSPPGLLLSTDTQYF. As DNA, the CDR3 is TGTGCCAGCAGCCCCCCAGGACTACTTCTAAGCACAGATACGCAGTATTTT.

This rearrangement joins TRBV5-4 to TRBJ2-5; 12 bases map to TRBD2. The CDR3 runs 19 residues. Germline V gene sequence: CDR1 SGHNT, CDR2 YYREEE (reference sequence). Germline trimming cut 4 bases from V and 7 bases from J; bases unmatched to any gene: 20. The DNA of the CDR3 is TGTGCCAGCAGCAAGAGCCTGACTAGCGGGGGCCCCCTCCCCGGGACCCAGTACTTC. Protein product: CASSKSLTSGGPLPGTQYF.

This clone has just one count. J is TRBJ1-1 and V is TRBV28, with D unclear. The ends were cut back, 4 bases at V and 5 bases at J, with 8 bases in the middle. This CDR3 spans 12 amino acids. The germline V gene has CDR1 MDHEN and CDR2 SYDVKM. The CDR3 spells CASSSDWTEAFF. CDR3 nucleotides: TGTGCCAGCAGTTCGGACTGGACTGAAGCTTTCTTT.

This clone turned up a few times. The chain uses TRBV5-1 and TRBJ1-1, with D uncertain. The CDR3 contains 14 residues. V gave up 2 bases and J gave up 1 base, with 9 bases separating them. CDR1 and CDR2 (germline): SGHRS, YFSETQ. The CDR3 DNA reads TGCGCCAGCAGCTTTTCCGGAAAGAACACTGAAGCTTTCTTT. This sequence encodes CASSFSGKNTEAFF.

The chain links TRBV4-1 to TRBJ2-3; D is perhaps TRBD1 (6 bases). This CDR3 contains 15 residues. Germline V gene lookup returns CDR1 MGHRA and CDR2 YSYEKL. With 3 bases removed from V and 4 bases from J, the gap between germline ends came to 14 bases. CDR3 in amino acids: CASSQEQGISDTQYF. CDR3 in DNA: TGCGCCAGCAGCCAGGAACAGGGAATCTCAGATACGCAGTATTTT.

This clone was counted once. This chain links TRBV28 with TRBJ2-5; 9 nucleotides line up with TRBD1. The CDR3 length is 16 residues. V lost 0 bases and J lost 2; bases outside the gene matches: 4. Germline V gene sequence: CDR1 MDHEN, CDR2 SYDVKM. The CDR3 coding sequence is TGTGCCAGCAGTTTATGGTTGGGACAGGGACAAGAGACCCAGTACTTC. Residues: CASSLWLGQGQETQYF. Supplemented by reference TRBV28 and TRBJ2-5, the full variable domain reads DVKVTQSSRYLVKRTGEKVFLECVQDMDHENMFWYRQDPGLGLRLIYFSYDVKMKEKGDIPEGYSVSREKKERFSLILESASTNQTSMYLCASSLWLGQGQETQYFGPGTRLLVL.

This chain connects TRBV27 to TRBJ1-2, with 7 bases that match TRBD1. CDR1 and CDR2 from the germline V gene are MNHEY and SMNVEV (reference sequence). CDR3 length equals 13 residues. Trimming took 5 bases from V and 5 from J; bases not matched to a gene: 5. The CDR3 is CASSPTGVYGYTF. The CDR3 DNA is TGTGCCAGCAGTCCAACAGGGGTGTATGGCTACACCTTC.

The rearrangement uses TRBV7-3 and TRBJ2-1; 7 bases line up with TRBD2. CDR1 is SGHTA, CDR2 FQGTGA, per germline. V lost 2 bases to trimming and J lost 8 bases; unmatched junction nucleotides: 9. The length of the CDR3 is 15 residues. Here the CDR3 reads CASSLVVTSPDEQFF. The CDR3 DNA follows: TGTGCCAGCAGCTTAGTAGTGACTAGCCCCGATGAGCAGTTCTTC.

This chain connects TRBV6-4 to TRBJ2-2; TRBD2 is a possible D gene (6 bases). CDR1 and CDR2 (germline): MRHNA, SNTAGT. Trimming removed 5 bases at V and 7 bases at J, with 14 bases between. This CDR3 has 14 amino acids. CDR3 nucleotide sequence: TGTGCCAGCAGTCAAATTGTGGGAGGCGGGGAGCTGTTTTTT. Translating gives CASSQIVGGGELFF.

In its sample, this clone was seen a few times. The CDR3 sequence is CASSPLAGVTDTQYF. The CDR3, as DNA: TGTGCCAGCTCTCCGCTAGCGGGAGTCACAGATACGCAGTATTTT. This rearrangement joins TRBV18 to TRBJ2-3, with 10 bases identical to TRBD2. CDR1 is KGHSH and CDR2 is LQKENI in the germline V gene. With V trimmed by 6 bases and J by 2 bases, 5 bases remained unmatched. The CDR3 is 15 amino acids.

The J gene is TRBJ2-1, the V gene TRBV7-2; no firm D call. The V end lost 5 bases, the J end lost 1 base, and 9 bases lay between the germline ends. The CDR3 extends over 14 amino acids. The germline V gene encodes CDR1 SGHTA and CDR2 FQGNSA. CDR3 sequence: CASSILGSYNEQFF. The CDR3 DNA reads as TGTGCCAGCAGCATTCTAGGATCCTACAATGAGCAGTTCTTC. Full variable domain (missing parts from reference TRBV7-2 and TRBJ2-1): GAGVSQSPSNKVTEKGKDVELRCDPISGHTALYWYRQSLGQGLEFLIYFQGNSAPDKSGLPSDRFSAERTGGSVSTLTIQRTQQEDSAVYLCASSILGSYNEQFFGPGTRLTVL.

The rearrangement uses TRBV6-5 and TRBJ1-1, with 7 positions matching TRBD1. The CDR3 covers 15 residues. Germline CDR1 reads MNHEY; CDR2 reads SVGAGI. Trimming removed 6 bases from V and 4 bases from J; junction bases left unmatched: 11. This CDR3 reads CASSIVTGALTEAFF. The CDR3 nucleotides are TGTGCCAGCAGCATCGTTACAGGGGCACTCACTGAAGCTTTCTTT.

The genes are TRBV5-4 and TRBJ2-6; 9 bases fit TRBD2. Germline V CDR1 and CDR2: SGHNT, YYREEE (reference sequence). The CDR3 contains 17 residues. V shed 4 bases, J shed 0 bases, and the junction held 5 bases outside the gene matches. CDR3 nucleotides: TGTGCCAGCAGCCCGCGGGGGGGGACCTCTGGGGCCAACGTCCTGACTTTC. This translates into CASSPRGGTSGANVLTF.

This chain joins TRBV6-5 and TRBJ2-7; 9 bases agree with TRBD1. Germline CDR1 reads MNHEY; CDR2 reads SVGAGI. This CDR3 has 15 amino acids. Trimming cost V 5 bases and J 5 bases; bases outside gene matches: 10. The CDR3: CASSGAGTGFDEQYF. The CDR3 nucleotides read TGTGCCAGCAGTGGCGCAGGGACAGGGTTCGACGAGCAGTACTTC.

This rearrangement joins TRBV6-5 to TRBJ1-6; 10 positions match TRBD1. The CDR3 runs to 14 residues. Germline-derived CDR1 and CDR2 are MNHEY and SVGAGI. V was pared by 2 bases and J by 10 bases, with 2 bases of the junction left unmatched. Written as DNA, the CDR3 is TGTGCCAGCAGTTACGGGACAGGGGACTCACCCCTCCACTTT. Translation: CASSYGTGDSPLHF.

The chain recombines TRBV19 with TRBJ2-6, with D perhaps TRBD1 (5 bases). Germline loops: CDR1 LNHDA, CDR2 SQIVND (reference sequence). V gave up 4 bases and J gave up 0 bases, with 10 bases separating them. The CDR3 totals 16 residues. This CDR3 is CASSKAGNSGANVLTF. DNA of the CDR3: TGTGCCAGTAGTAAGGCAGGGAACTCTGGGGCCAACGTCCTGACTTTC.

This clone was seen only once. The rearrangement links TRBV7-8 to TRBJ2-3; 8 bases line up with TRBD2. The germline CDR1 and CDR2 sequences are SGHVS and FQNEAQ. CDR3 length equals 18 residues. After removal of 5 bases from V and 0 bases from J, the junction contained 13 bases not matched to a gene. The CDR3 coding sequence is TGTGCCAGCAGCCCCCTGTCAGGACTAGCAGCCAGCACAGATACGCAGTATTTT. It translates to CASSPLSGLAASTDTQYF.